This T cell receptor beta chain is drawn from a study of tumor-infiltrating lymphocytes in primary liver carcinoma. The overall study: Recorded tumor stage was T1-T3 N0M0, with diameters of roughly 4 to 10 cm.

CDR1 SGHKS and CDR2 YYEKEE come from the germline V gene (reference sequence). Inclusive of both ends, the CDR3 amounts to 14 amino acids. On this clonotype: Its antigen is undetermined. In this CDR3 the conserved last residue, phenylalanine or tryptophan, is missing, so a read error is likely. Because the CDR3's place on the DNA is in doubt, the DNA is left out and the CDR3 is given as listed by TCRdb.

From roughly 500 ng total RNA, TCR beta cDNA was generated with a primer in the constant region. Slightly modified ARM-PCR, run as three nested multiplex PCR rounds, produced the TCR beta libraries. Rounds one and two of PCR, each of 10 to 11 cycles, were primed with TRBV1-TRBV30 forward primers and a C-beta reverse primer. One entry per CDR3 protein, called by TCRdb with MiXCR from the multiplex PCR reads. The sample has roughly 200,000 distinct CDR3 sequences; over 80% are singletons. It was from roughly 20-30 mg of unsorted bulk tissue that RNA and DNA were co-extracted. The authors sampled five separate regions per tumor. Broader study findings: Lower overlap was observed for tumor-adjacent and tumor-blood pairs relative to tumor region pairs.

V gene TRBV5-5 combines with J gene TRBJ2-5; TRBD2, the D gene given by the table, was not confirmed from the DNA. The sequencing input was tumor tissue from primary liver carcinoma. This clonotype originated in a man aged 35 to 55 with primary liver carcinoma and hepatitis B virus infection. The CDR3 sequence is CASSSKTSGETEYL.